This TCR beta chain was captured by sequencing in a study of blood T cell repertoires in COVID-19. Study overall: Whether acute or convalescent, the COVID-19 samples came from the United States, Italy and Spain. PBMCs, B-cell-depleted T cells, or T cells provided the cDNA or gDNA that made up the material.

In the original workflow: Estimates of nucleated cell counts were drawn from the amplification of reference gene primers. Produced via immunoSEQ multiplex PCR; TCRdb's table is partial and in-frame only. V, J and clone size are taken as reported in that table, and D and trimming were inferred from the DNA itself. The table shows fewer than 200,000 clones, with roughly 71% occurring only once. V dropped 3 bases and J dropped 1 base, with 7 bases sitting between them. CDR1 LNHDA and CDR2 SQIVND come from the germline V gene (reference sequence). CDR3 length equals 14 residues. The chain recombines TRBV19 with TRBJ1-5; no clear D. This clonotype was sampled from a woman older than 75 with acute or convalescent COVID-19. Sequenced material: peripheral blood. CDR3 DNA sequence: TGTGCCAGTAGTATTCGGGGAAGCAATCAGCCCCAGCATTTT. This translates into CASSIRGSNQPQHF.